These 9 T cell receptor beta chains were sequenced from one sample in a study of lymphopenia after photon versus proton radiotherapy. Here immunoSEQ multiplex PCR was the method, and the copy in TCRdb shows in-frame clones only, minus some. Of roughly 76,000 clones in the sample, around 90% were seen once. Here the sequenced sample was peripheral blood, taken from a patient treated with photon-based radiotherapy. Receptors originate from a middle-aged woman with cholangiocarcinoma.

The V and J genes are TRBV11-2 and TRBJ2-7; 7 bases fit TRBD1. Germline CDR1 is SGHAT and CDR2 is FQNNGV. V lost 8 bases, J lost 5 bases, and 18 bases stayed unmatched. The CDR3 consists of 16 residues. CDR3: CASRPQLGTVMDEQYF. The DNA of the CDR3 is TGTGCCAGCCGACCCCAGCTGGGGACAGTTATGGACGAGCAGTACTTC.

This chain uses TRBV25-1 with TRBJ2-1; D may be TRBD2 (6 bases). Per germline, CDR1 MGHDK and CDR2 SYGVNS. Trimming took 2 bases from V and 5 from J, leaving 10 bases between them. This CDR3 is 14 amino acids long. CDR3: CASSEGGGHNEQFF. The CDR3 DNA sequence: TGTGCCAGCAGTGAAGGGGGAGGCCACAATGAGCAGTTCTTC.

The chain employs TRBV10-3 and TRBJ1-2; TRBD1 is a possible D gene (6 bases). This CDR3 has 12 amino acids. In germline, CDR1 is ENHRY, CDR2 SYGVKD. Deletions cut 6 bases from V and 4 bases from J, with 9 bases between. This chain's CDR3 is CAISQGSYGYTF. The CDR3 DNA follows: TGTGCCATCAGCCAGGGGAGCTATGGCTACACCTTC.

This rearrangement joins TRBV28 to TRBJ2-4; the match to TRBD1 covers 7 bases. The V gene's germline CDR1 is MDHEN and CDR2 SYDVKM. This CDR3 is built from 15 residues. V lost 5 bases, J lost 7 bases, and 11 bases stayed unmatched. CDR3 coding DNA: TGTGCCAGCAGTAAACCCGGGACAGCGGTGAACATTCAGTACTTC. It codes for CASSKPGTAVNIQYF.

The chain employs TRBV9 and TRBJ1-1; possible D gene TRBD1, 5 bases. Trimming left V 3 bases short and J 2 bases short, with 8 bases between. The CDR3 runs 13 residues. CDR1 is SGDLS, CDR2 YYNGEE, per germline. The CDR3 protein is CASSGTTNTEAFF. The CDR3 DNA is TGTGCCAGCAGCGGGACAACCAACACTGAAGCTTTCTTT.

This chain joins TRBV19 and TRBJ2-3; perhaps TRBD2 as D (5 bases). The CDR3 consists of 18 residues. CDR1 is LNHDA and CDR2 is SQIVND in the germline V gene (reference sequence). V was trimmed by 4 bases and J by 4 bases, leaving 24 bases between them. CDR3 loop: CASSTHLGVAQYPDTQYF. The CDR3 DNA is TGTGCCAGTAGTACCCATCTCGGAGTAGCGCAGTACCCAGATACGCAGTATTTT.

This clone was seen a few times. The chain is built from TRBV27 and TRBJ1-2; 7 bases are a match to TRBD1. The CDR3 loop spans 16 amino acids. After removal of 6 bases from V and 0 bases from J, the junction contained 10 bases not matched to a gene. Per germline, CDR1 MNHEY and CDR2 SMNVEV (reference sequence). The CDR3 protein is CASSAAGQPANYGYTF. CDR3 in DNA: TGTGCCAGCAGCGCCGCGGGACAGCCTGCTAACTATGGCTACACCTTC.

The CDR3 protein is CASSIQGNTDTQYF. The CDR3 DNA reads TGTGCCAGCAGTATTCAGGGGAACACAGATACGCAGTATTTT. V gene TRBV27 combines with J gene TRBJ2-3, with D possibly TRBD1 on 6 matching bases. The V gene lost 5 bases and the J gene lost 2 bases, with 11 bases spanning the gap. CDR3 length: 14 residues. The germline V gene encodes CDR1 MNHEY and CDR2 SMNVEV (reference sequence).

The rearrangement links TRBV11-2 to TRBJ1-5; D call uncertain. This CDR3 spans 12 amino acids. The V gene's germline CDR1 is SGHAT and CDR2 FQNNGV. V was pared by 1 base and J by 7 bases, with 5 bases between. Written as DNA, the CDR3 is TGTGCCAGCAGCTTAGGGAGCCAGCCCCAGCATTTT. This sequence encodes CASSLGSQPQHF. The whole variable domain, filled in from reference TRBV11-2 and TRBJ1-5, reads EAGVAQSPRYKIIEKRQSVAFWCNPISGHATLYWYQQILGQGPKLLIQFQNNGVVDDSQLPKDRFSAERLKGVDSTLKIQPAKLEDSAVYLCASSLGSQPQHFGDGTRLSIL.